This record covers a single T cell receptor (beta chain). Only in-frame clones appear in the TCRdb table, and some are missing; sequencing was by immunoSEQ multiplex PCR. The sample lists about 80,000 clones, about 90% seen once, with less than 7% in the top ten. The length of the CDR3 is 14 residues. V was clipped by 1 base and J by 3 bases, with 9 bases between them. CDR1 and CDR2 from the germline V gene are SEHNR and FQNEAQ (reference sequence). These data come from a study of control samples from healthy donors and cancer patients. This chain connects TRBV7-9 to TRBJ1-1; D may be TRBD1 (5 bases). What was sequenced was blood. The source is a man aged 50 to 60 in good health. The CDR3: CASSLVLGDTEAFF. CDR3 DNA sequence: TGTGCCAGCAGCTTAGTTCTGGGGGACACTGAAGCTTTCTTT.